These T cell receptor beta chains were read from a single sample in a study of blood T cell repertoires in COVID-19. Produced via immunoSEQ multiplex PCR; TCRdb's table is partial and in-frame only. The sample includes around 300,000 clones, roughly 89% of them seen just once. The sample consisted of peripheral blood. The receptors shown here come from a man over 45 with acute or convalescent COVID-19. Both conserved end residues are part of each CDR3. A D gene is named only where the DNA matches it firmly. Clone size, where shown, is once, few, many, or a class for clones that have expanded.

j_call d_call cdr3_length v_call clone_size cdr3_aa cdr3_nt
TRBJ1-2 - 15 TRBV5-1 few CASSVLGGRNYGYTF TGCGCCAGCAGCGTATTGGGGGGGAGGAACTATGGCTACACCTTC
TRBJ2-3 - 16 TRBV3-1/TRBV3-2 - CASSQVISTSTDTQYF TGTGCCAGCAGCCAAGTCATTTCAACTAGCACAGATACGCAGTATTTT
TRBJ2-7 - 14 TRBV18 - CASSPDSSSYEQYF TGTGCCAGCTCACCTGACAGTAGCTCCTACGAGCAGTACTTC
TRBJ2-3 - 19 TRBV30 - CAWSVQRRLSSRDTDTQYF TGTGCCTGGAGTGTACAGAGACGCTTATCCAGCAGGGACACAGATACGCAGTATTTT
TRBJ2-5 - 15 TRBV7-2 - CASSLGYTGTETQYF TGTGCCAGCAGCTTAGGGTATACAGGGACGGAGACCCAGTACTTC
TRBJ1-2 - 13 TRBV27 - CASSLEGSDGYTF TGTGCCAGCAGTTTAGAGGGATCGGATGGCTACACCTTC
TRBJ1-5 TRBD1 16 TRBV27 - CASSQRGQGANQPQHF TGTGCCAGCAGTCAACGCGGGCAGGGGGCGAATCAGCCCCAGCATTTT
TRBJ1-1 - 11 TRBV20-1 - CSARVNTEAFF TGCAGTGCCAGGGTTAACACTGAAGCTTTCTTT
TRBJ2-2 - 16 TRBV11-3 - CASSSPSGGQGGELFF TGTGCCAGCAGCTCCCCGTCGGGGGGCCAGGGCGGGGAGCTGTTTTTT
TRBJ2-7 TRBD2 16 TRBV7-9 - CASSGTLAGGLYEQYF TGTGCCAGCAGCGGTACACTAGCGGGGGGCCTTTACGAGCAGTACTTC
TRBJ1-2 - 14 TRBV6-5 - CASTTPGGFDGYTF TGTGCCAGCACCACACCCGGGGGATTTGATGGCTACACCTTC
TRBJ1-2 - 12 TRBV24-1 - CATSGQGGGYTF TGTGCCACCAGTGGTCAGGGAGGTGGCTACACCTTC
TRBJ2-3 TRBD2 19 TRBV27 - CASSPPGTSGGVKPDTQYF TGTGCCAGCAGTCCCCCCGGGACTAGCGGGGGGGTCAAGCCAGATACGCAGTATTTT
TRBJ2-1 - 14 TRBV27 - CASSSGVAVGEQFF TGTGCCAGCAGTTCTGGGGTAGCGGTAGGTGAGCAGTTCTTC
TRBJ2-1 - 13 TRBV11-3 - CASSPRHLNEQFF TGTGCCAGCAGCCCCCGACACCTTAATGAGCAGTTCTTC